This T cell receptor gamma chain was captured in a study of gamma delta lymphoproliferative disorders and STAT genes. Whole-study findings and limits: Most major patient clonotypes were shared with at least one healthy donor.

The V gene end was trimmed by 8 bases and the J gene end by 3 bases; junction bases not matched to a gene: 22. The CDR3 spans 19 residues. By sample share, this clone is medium-sized. No antigen is known for it. TCRdb re-called the multiplex PCR reads through CATT. The table records over a thousand gamma-chain clones, 9% to 10% of them present only once. The receptor sequences were amplified from genomic DNA of peripheral blood mononuclear cells. V is TRGV10 and J is TRGJP2. TRGV10 is annotated as an ORF whose role is uncertain. Sequencing was performed on blood. The sequence derives from a human donor with gamma-delta T-cell large granular lymphocyte leukemia. CDR3 DNA: TGTGCTGCGTGGGATCCCAATATCTCCCTAAAAGGTAGTGATTGGATCAAGACGTTT. It specifies CAAWDPNISLKGSDWIKTF.